A selection of T cell receptor beta chains follows, all from one sample in a study of blood T cell repertoires in COVID-19. Assay used: immunoSEQ multiplex PCR; TCRdb lists only in-frame clones, some missing. The sample contains around 250,000 clones, approximately 89% of which appear only once. The sample comprised PBMCs or T cells enriched from blood (not recorded which). The receptors stem from a middle-aged man who had been exposed to COVID-19. Both conserved end residues are part of each CDR3. Fields, in order: CDR3 length, J gene, clone size, V gene, D gene, CDR3 protein, CDR3 DNA. D genes are given only for firm matches. Rows give clone size only sometimes, using once, few, many, or a class for an expanded clone.

>12|TRBJ2-1|once|TRBV6-4|.
CATRGMGNEQFF
TGTGCCACCCGGGGGATGGGCAATGAGCAGTTCTTC
>15|TRBJ1-2|.|TRBV6-5|TRBD1
CASKPTGTGGYGYTF
TGTGCCAGCAAACCCACCGGGACAGGGGGCTATGGCTACACCTTC
>14|TRBJ2-2|few|TRBV5-1|.
CASTQRTDTGELFF
TGCGCCAGCACCCAGCGGACCGACACCGGGGAGCTGTTTTTT
>15|TRBJ2-1|few|TRBV4-2|.
CASSSHPSSYNEQFF
TGTGCCAGCAGCTCACACCCAAGCTCCTACAATGAGCAGTTCTTC
>15|TRBJ2-7|once|TRBV13|TRBD1
CASSPGTAVSYEQYF
TGTGCCAGCAGCCCCGGGACAGCCGTCTCCTACGAGCAGTACTTC
>17|TRBJ2-5|.|TRBV2|TRBD1
CASSPSPGTGNQETQYF
TGTGCCAGCAGTCCGAGTCCCGGGACAGGGAACCAAGAGACCCAGTACTTC
>9|TRBJ1-2|.|TRBV5-6|.
CASLTNYTF
TGTGCCAGCCTAACTAACTACACCTTC
>18|TRBJ1-5|.|TRBV5-6|TRBD1
CASRLWGTGFGSNQPQHF
TGTGCCAGCAGACTCTGGGGGACAGGGTTTGGTAGCAATCAGCCCCAGCATTTT
>13|TRBJ2-2|.|TRBV3-1/TRBV3-2|.
CASRSTGTGELFF
TGTGCCAGCAGGTCCACAGGCACCGGGGAGCTGTTTTTT
>14|TRBJ2-7|.|TRBV15|TRBD2
CATSRGMGGYEQYF
TGTGCCACCAGCAGAGGTATGGGAGGGTACGAGCAGTACTTC
>11|TRBJ2-7|.|TRBV11-2|TRBD2
CASSASGNWYF
TGTGCCAGCAGCGCTAGCGGGAATTGGTACTTC
>16|TRBJ2-7|.|TRBV5-6|TRBD1
CASSLLPGQGNYEQYF
TGTGCCAGCAGCTTACTTCCGGGACAGGGAAACTACGAGCAGTACTTC
>18|TRBJ1-4|once|TRBV18|TRBD1
CASSPTPGQRTTNEKLFF
TGTGCCAGCTCACCAACCCCGGGACAGAGAACAACTAATGAAAAACTGTTTTTT
>14|TRBJ1-2|.|TRBV28|TRBD1
CASSLHGQADGYTF
TGTGCCAGCAGTTTACACGGACAGGCGGATGGCTACACCTTC
>16|TRBJ2-2|.|TRBV18|.
CASSPPQGGNTGELFF
TGTGCCAGCTCACCACCCCAGGGAGGGAACACCGGGGAGCTGTTTTTT
>15|TRBJ2-1|.|TRBV6-1|TRBD2
CASSDIAGDVNEQFF
TGTGCCAGCAGTGATATAGCGGGAGATGTTAATGAGCAGTTCTTC
>14|TRBJ1-2|.|TRBV30|.
CAWIPRGAYYGYTF
TGTGCCTGGATCCCTCGGGGGGCTTATTATGGCTACACCTTC
>14|TRBJ2-5|.|TRBV4-3|TRBD1
CASRHPGGGKTQYF
TGCGCCAGCAGACACCCAGGGGGCGGGAAGACCCAGTACTTC
>15|TRBJ2-3|.|TRBV6-6|.
CASTSGSPPTDTQYF
TGTGCCAGCACCTCAGGGTCCCCCCCCACAGATACGCAGTATTTT
>16|TRBJ2-7|.|TRBV6-5|TRBD2
CASSYSVAGTRGEQYF
TGTGCCAGCAGTTACTCGGTTGCCGGGACTAGGGGGGAGCAGTACTTC
>15|TRBJ2-3|.|TRBV7-3|TRBD2
CASSLAGARTDTQYF
TGTGCCAGCAGCTTAGCGGGAGCCCGCACAGATACGCAGTATTTT
>13|TRBJ2-7|.|TRBV5-5|TRBD1
CASQGALKYEQYF
TGTGCCAGCCAGGGGGCGCTTAAATACGAGCAGTACTTC
>13|TRBJ2-7|.|TRBV7-9|TRBD2
CASRGTNSYEQYF
TGTGCCAGCAGAGGGACTAACTCCTACGAGCAGTACTTC
>17|TRBJ1-1|.|TRBV4-1|.
CASSQGGSGTMNTEAFF
TGCGCCAGCAGCCAAGGAGGGTCAGGGACTATGAACACTGAAGCTTTCTTT
>14|TRBJ2-1|.|TRBV28|.
CASRARAYTIEQFF
TGTGCCAGCAGAGCCAGGGCTTACACAATAGAGCAGTTCTTC